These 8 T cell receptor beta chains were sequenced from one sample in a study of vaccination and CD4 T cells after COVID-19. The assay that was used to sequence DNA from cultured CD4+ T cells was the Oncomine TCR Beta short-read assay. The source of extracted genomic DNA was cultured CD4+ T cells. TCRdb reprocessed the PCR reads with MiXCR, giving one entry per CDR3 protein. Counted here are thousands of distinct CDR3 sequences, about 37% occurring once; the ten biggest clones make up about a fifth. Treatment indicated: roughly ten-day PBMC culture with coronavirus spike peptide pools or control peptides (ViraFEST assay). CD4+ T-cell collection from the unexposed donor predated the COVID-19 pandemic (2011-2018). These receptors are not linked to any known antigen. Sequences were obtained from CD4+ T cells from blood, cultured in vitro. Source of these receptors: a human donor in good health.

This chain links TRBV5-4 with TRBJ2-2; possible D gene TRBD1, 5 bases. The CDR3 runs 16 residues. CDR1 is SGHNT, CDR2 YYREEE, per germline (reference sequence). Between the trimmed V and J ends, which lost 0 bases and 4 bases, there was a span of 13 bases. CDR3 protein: CASSLEPGYSTGELFF. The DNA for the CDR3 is TGTGCCAGCAGCTTGGAACCAGGGTATAGCACCGGGGAGCTGTTTTTT.

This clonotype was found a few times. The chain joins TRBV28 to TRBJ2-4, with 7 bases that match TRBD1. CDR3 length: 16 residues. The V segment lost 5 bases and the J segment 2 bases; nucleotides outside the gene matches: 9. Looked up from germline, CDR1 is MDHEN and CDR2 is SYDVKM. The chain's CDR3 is CASSDQVTGSKNIQYF. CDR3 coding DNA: TGTGCCAGCAGTGATCAGGTGACAGGGTCCAAAAACATTCAGTACTTC. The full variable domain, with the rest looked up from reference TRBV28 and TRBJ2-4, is DVKVTQSSRYLVKRTGEKVFLECVQDMDHENMFWYRQDPGLGLRLIYFSYDVKMKEKGDIPEGYSVSREKKERFSLILESASTNQTSMYLCASSDQVTGSKNIQYFGAGTRLSVL.

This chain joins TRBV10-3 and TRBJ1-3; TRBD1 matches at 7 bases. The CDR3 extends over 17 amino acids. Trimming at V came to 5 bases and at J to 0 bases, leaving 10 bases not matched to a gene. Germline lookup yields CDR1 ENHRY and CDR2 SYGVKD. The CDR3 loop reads CAISLPGQTVSGNTIYF. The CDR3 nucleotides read TGTGCCATCAGTTTACCGGGACAGACAGTCTCTGGAAACACCATATATTTT.

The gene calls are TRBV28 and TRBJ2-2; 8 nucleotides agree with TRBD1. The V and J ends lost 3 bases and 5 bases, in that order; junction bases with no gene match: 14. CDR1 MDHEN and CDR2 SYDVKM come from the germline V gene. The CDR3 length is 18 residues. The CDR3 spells CASSFLFTDRVRTGELFF. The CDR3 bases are TGTGCCAGCAGTTTTCTATTCACGGACAGGGTACGGACCGGGGAGCTGTTTTTT.

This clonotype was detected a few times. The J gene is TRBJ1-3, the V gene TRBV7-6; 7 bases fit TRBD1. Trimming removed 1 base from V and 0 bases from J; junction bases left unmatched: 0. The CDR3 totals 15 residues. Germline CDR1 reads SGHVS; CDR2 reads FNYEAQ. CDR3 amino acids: CASSLGQGSGNTIYF. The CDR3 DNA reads TGTGCCAGCAGCTTAGGACAGGGCTCTGGAAACACCATATATTTT.

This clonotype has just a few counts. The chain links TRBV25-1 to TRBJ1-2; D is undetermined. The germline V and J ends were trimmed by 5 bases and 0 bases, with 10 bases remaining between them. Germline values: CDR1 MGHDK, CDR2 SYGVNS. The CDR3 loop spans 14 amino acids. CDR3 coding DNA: TGTGCCAGCAGTAAAGCAGGAGCTAACTATGGCTACACCTTC. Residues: CASSKAGANYGYTF.

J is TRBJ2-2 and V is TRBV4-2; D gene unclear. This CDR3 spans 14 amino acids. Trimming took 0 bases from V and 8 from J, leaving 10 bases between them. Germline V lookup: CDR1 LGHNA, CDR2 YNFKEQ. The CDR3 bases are TGTGCCAGCAGCCAAGATCTTGAGAGGGGGGAGCTGTTTTTT. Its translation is CASSQDLERGELFF.

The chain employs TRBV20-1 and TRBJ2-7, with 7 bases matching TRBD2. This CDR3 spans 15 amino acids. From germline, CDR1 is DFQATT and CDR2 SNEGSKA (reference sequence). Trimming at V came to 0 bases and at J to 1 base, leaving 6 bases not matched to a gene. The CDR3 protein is CSARDIAGPSYEQYF. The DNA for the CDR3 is TGCAGTGCTAGAGACATAGCGGGCCCTTCCTACGAGCAGTACTTC.